These 28 T cell receptor beta chains share one sample of origin, sequenced in a study of T cells in Graves' hyperthyroidism and ophthalmopathy (dated by TCRdb to the late 2010s). Library construction relied on multiplex PCR. Sequenced on an Illumina HiSeq 2000. The TCR beta CDR3 regions were amplified from the RNA transcripts. The TCR CDR3 was subjected to a first round of RT-PCR using the HTBI primer set and the Qiagen OneStep RT-PCR kit. TCRdb trimmed public reads at Q25 via fastp, called clones via MiXCR and kept in-frame beta chains. When rows share a CDR3 protein, they turn into one entry using the most common DNA and genes. This sample is represented by fewer than 600,000 distinct CDR3 sequences; approximately 15% of them were singletons. Of the sample, 17% is held by the ten largest clones. Sequenced: blood. These receptor sequences come from a woman in her late teens or twenties with Graves' hyperthyroidism.

This clonotype has ten or more counts. V and J are TRBV7-3 and TRBJ2-2, with 9 bases fitting TRBD2. Germline CDR1 reads SGHTA; CDR2 reads FQGTGA. The CDR3 length is 14 residues. V lost 5 bases, J lost 8 bases, and 6 bases stayed unmatched. In nucleotides, the CDR3 is TGTGCCAGCAGCCCAGGGACTAGCTTGGGGGAGCTGTTTTTT. Its translation: CASSPGTSLGELFF.

This clonotype showed up many times. The J gene is TRBJ1-6, the V gene TRBV6-6; D gene ambiguous. From germline, CDR1 is MNHNY and CDR2 SVGAGI (reference sequence). V was shortened by 2 bases and J by 6 bases, with 11 bases between the two germline ends. The CDR3 extends over 15 amino acids. CDR3 nucleotides: TGTGCCAGCAGTTACGGCGCAGACACTAATTCACCCCTCCACTTT. It translates to CASSYGADTNSPLHF.

This clonotype was picked up many times. The chain carries TRBV7-3 and TRBJ2-3, with D tentatively TRBD2 (5 bases). The CDR3 has 15 amino acids. Trimming pared 3 bases from V and 2 bases from J, leaving 12 bases between. CDR1 and CDR2 from the germline V gene are SGHTA and FQGTGA. The CDR3 DNA reads as TGTGCCAGCAGCTTCGGCAGCGGTTACACAGATACGCAGTATTTT. Translating gives CASSFGSGYTDTQYF.

This clonotype has at least ten counts. The J gene is TRBJ2-3, the V gene TRBV27; possibly TRBD2 for D (6 bases). The CDR3 totals 15 residues. The V gene's germline CDR1 is MNHEY and CDR2 SMNVEV (reference sequence). V gave up 2 bases and J gave up 2 bases, with 11 bases separating them. The CDR3 sequence is CASSLQAGLTDTQYF. The DNA for the CDR3 is TGTGCCAGCAGTTTACAAGCGGGCCTCACAGATACGCAGTATTTT.

This clonotype has a count of ten or more. The V call is TRBV10-3, the J call TRBJ2-1, with D possibly being TRBD2 (5 bases). The V gene's germline CDR1 is ENHRY and CDR2 SYGVKD. This CDR3 comprises 14 residues. Trimming left V 11 bases short and J 5 bases short, with 19 bases between. The DNA of the CDR3 is TGTGCCTCTTCAGCGGAAACTATCAACAATGAGCAGTTCTTC. Translating it yields CASSAETINNEQFF.

The table lists this clonotype with many counts. The genes are TRBV3-1 and TRBJ2-1; 8 nucleotides align to TRBD2. Per the germline V gene, CDR1 is LGHDT and CDR2 is YNNKEL (reference sequence). J was trimmed by 4 bases and V by 7 bases; bases with no gene match: 9. This CDR3 region has 15 residues. The CDR3 spells CASTLLGGGYNEQFF. For the CDR3, the DNA is TGTGCCAGCACCCTACTGGGCGGGGGGTACAATGAGCAGTTCTTC.

In its sample, this clonotype was seen a few times. The chain joins TRBV5-1 to TRBJ2-2; D perhaps matches TRBD2 (5 bases). Germline CDR1 is SGHRS and CDR2 is YFSETQ. Trimming shortened V by 1 base and J by 6 bases, and 13 bases separated the two germline ends. The CDR3 has 15 amino acids. The CDR3 spells CASSLNEGRSGELFF. CDR3 nucleotide sequence: TGCGCCAGCAGCTTGAATGAGGGAAGGTCCGGGGAGCTGTTTTTT.

In DNA, the CDR3 is TGTGCCAGCAGCTTGGGGGCCGGGACTAGAACCTACAATGAGCAGTTCTTC. As protein: CASSLGAGTRTYNEQFF. The chain couples TRBV5-5 to TRBJ2-1; 8 bases are shared with TRBD2. V was clipped by 0 bases and J by 2 bases; unmatched bases: 7. Germline V lookup: CDR1 SGHKS, CDR2 YYEKEE (reference sequence). CDR3 length: 17 residues.

This clonotype was observed at least ten times. The V and J genes are TRBV28 and TRBJ1-2; a possible D gene is TRBD1 (6 bases). V was trimmed by 5 bases and J by 5 bases, leaving 12 bases between them. CDR1 is MDHEN, CDR2 SYDVKM, per germline. The CDR3 extends over 13 amino acids. CDR3 sequence: CASSEGTLYGYTF. The CDR3 DNA sequence: TGTGCCAGCAGTGAAGGGACATTGTATGGCTACACCTTC.

This clonotype was counted only a few times. V is TRBV19 and J is TRBJ1-1, with TRBD1 matching over 8 bases. V was pared by 6 bases and J by 0 bases, with 3 bases of the junction left unmatched. The CDR3 spans 14 residues. Germline V CDR1 and CDR2: LNHDA, SQIVND (reference sequence). In nucleotides, the CDR3 is TGTGCCAGTAGAGGACAGGGCCTGAACACTGAAGCTTTCTTT. Its protein is CASRGQGLNTEAFF.

The sample holds many counts of this clonotype. The CDR3: CATRPYEQYF. CDR3 nucleotide sequence: TGTGCCACCAGACCCTACGAGCAGTACTTC. V and J are TRBV24-1 and TRBJ2-7, with D unclear. From germline, CDR1 is KGHDR and CDR2 SFDVKD. This CDR3 is built from 10 residues. V lost 7 bases to trimming and J lost 2 bases, with 2 bases between them.

Comment on this clonotype: A read error may be the cause here, since a much bigger clone is one base away. This chain uses TRBV12-3 or TRBV12-4 with TRBJ1-1, with D unresolved. V was pared by 6 bases and J by 2 bases, with 7 bases between. The CDR3 totals 12 residues. CDR3 DNA sequence: TGTGCCAGCAGGAACCAAAACACTGAAGCTTTCTTT. Protein: CASRNQNTEAFF.

This clonotype was recorded many times. This chain links TRBV7-2 with TRBJ1-1; D remains ambiguous. The CDR3 length is 13 residues. Trimming removed 5 bases from V and 4 bases from J, with 11 bases in between. The germline gives CDR1 SGHTA, CDR2 FQGNSA. CDR3 DNA: TGTGCCAGCAGCCCAGAGGCGGGCACTGAAGCTTTCTTT. Residues: CASSPEAGTEAFF.

The V and J genes are TRBV10-3 and TRBJ1-2; possible D gene TRBD1, 6 bases. The V gene lost 4 bases and the J gene lost 0 bases, with 12 bases spanning the gap. CDR1 and CDR2 from the germline V gene are ENHRY and SYGVKD. The CDR3 sequence is 15 residues long. CDR3 residues: CAISGRDTANYGYTF. The CDR3 DNA sequence: TGTGCCATCAGTGGTCGGGACACTGCTAACTATGGCTACACCTTC.

This sequence joins TRBV20-1 and TRBJ2-3; TRBD2 agrees at 10 bases. From germline, CDR1 is DFQATT and CDR2 SNEGSKA (reference sequence). The CDR3 spans 15 residues. The V and J ends lost 6 bases and 5 bases, in that order; junction bases with no gene match: 11. The CDR3 DNA follows: TGCAGTGCCCTAGGTGCTAGCGGGAGAGTAGATACGCAGTATTTT. Protein sequence: CSALGASGRVDTQYF.

This clonotype was recorded many times. The V and J genes are TRBV27 and TRBJ1-1; D unclear. Germline V gene data show CDR1 as MNHEY and CDR2 as SMNVEV (reference sequence). Deletions cut 5 bases from V and 1 base from J, with 8 bases between. This CDR3 is built from 13 residues. The CDR3 sequence is CASSNRQNTEAFF. The CDR3 bases are TGTGCCAGCAGTAATAGACAGAACACTGAAGCTTTCTTT.

CDR3 in DNA: TGCGCCAGCATGCTAGCGGGGAACAATGAGCAGTTCTTC. The encoded protein is CASMLAGNNEQFF. The V call is TRBV10-2, the J call TRBJ2-1; 9 positions match TRBD2. CDR1 is WSHSY, CDR2 SAAADI, per germline. The CDR3 sequence is 13 residues long. Germline trimming cut 7 bases from V and 5 bases from J; bases unmatched to any gene: 3.

This clonotype occurred many times. The rearrangement uses TRBV19 and TRBJ2-1; 11 nucleotides match TRBD2. The V segment lost 6 bases and the J segment 4 bases; nucleotides outside the gene matches: 8. Germline loops: CDR1 LNHDA, CDR2 SQIVND (reference sequence). CDR3 length: 16 residues. This CDR3 is CASRILAGAGYNEQFF. The CDR3, as DNA: TGTGCCAGTAGAATACTAGCGGGAGCTGGATACAATGAGCAGTTCTTC.

This clonotype was counted many times. The chain uses TRBV12-3 or TRBV12-4 and TRBJ2-5, with 12 bases fitting TRBD1. V was clipped by 4 bases and J by 5 bases; unmatched bases: 11. CDR3 length equals 17 residues. The DNA of the CDR3 is TGTGCCAGCAGTTCACCCACAGGGACAGGGGGCCGGGAGACCCAGTACTTC. It encodes CASSSPTGTGGRETQYF.

This clonotype was counted many times. The chain is built from TRBV11-2 and TRBJ2-1; D assignment may be TRBD1 or TRBD2 (5 bases each). Per germline, CDR1 SGHAT and CDR2 FQNNGV. The CDR3 length is 13 residues. V lost 11 bases and J lost 2, with 13 bases in between. The DNA for the CDR3 is TGTGCCGTTGCCGGGACGCCCTACAATGAGCAGTTCTTC. Encoded protein: CAVAGTPYNEQFF.

This rearrangement joins TRBV10-3 to TRBJ1-3; 9 nucleotides agree with TRBD1. V trimming: 6 bases; J trimming: 4 bases; junction bases outside the gene matches: 7. The CDR3 has 15 residues. Germline V gives CDR1 ENHRY, CDR2 SYGVKD. The DNA for the CDR3 is TGTGCCATCAGACCCACAGGGGGCGAAGGAAACACCATATATTTT. Translating gives CAIRPTGGEGNTIYF.

Ten or more counts support this clonotype. V and J are TRBV2 and TRBJ1-5, with 9 bases aligning to TRBD1. This CDR3 has 16 residues. V dropped 3 bases and J dropped 3; count of bases not matched to a gene: 6. Per germline, CDR1 SNHLY and CDR2 FYNNEI. The CDR3 spells CASSETRDRDNQPQHF. The CDR3 DNA sequence: TGTGCCAGCAGTGAGACCCGGGACAGGGACAATCAGCCCCAGCATTTT.

The sample holds many counts of this clonotype. CDR3 region: CASSLGTGHQPQHF. CDR3 in DNA: TGTGCCAGCAGTTTAGGCACAGGGCATCAGCCCCAGCATTTT. This chain links TRBV28 with TRBJ1-5; weak D call: TRBD1 (6 bases). CDR1 and CDR2 from the germline V gene are MDHEN and SYDVKM. The CDR3 runs to 14 residues. V dropped 2 bases and J dropped 5 bases, with 10 bases sitting between them. Full variable domain (rest looked up from reference TRBV28 and TRBJ1-5): DVKVTQSSRYLVKRTGEKVFLECVQDMDHENMFWYRQDPGLGLRLIYFSYDVKMKEKGDIPEGYSVSREKKERFSLILESASTNQTSMYLCASSLGTGHQPQHFGDGTRLSIL.

This clonotype came up many times. This chain joins TRBV5-1 and TRBJ2-2; D gene uncertain. The CDR3 has 15 amino acids. Trimming shortened V by 4 bases and J by 7 bases, and 17 bases separated the two germline ends. Germline-derived CDR1 and CDR2 are SGHRS and YFSETQ. CDR3 residues: CASSIQVGLNGELFF. The CDR3 bases are TGCGCCAGCAGCATTCAGGTGGGCCTGAACGGGGAGCTGTTTTTT.

The V and J genes are TRBV5-1 and TRBJ1-1, with D perhaps TRBD1 (5 bases). CDR1 SGHRS and CDR2 YFSETQ come from the germline V gene. Trimming stripped 0 bases from V and 9 bases from J, with 9 bases between. The CDR3 sequence is 12 residues long. CDR3 sequence reads: CASSLAGTQAFF. CDR3 in DNA: TGCGCCAGCAGCTTGGCAGGGACCCAAGCTTTCTTT.

This clonotype was counted many times. This chain uses TRBV12-3 or TRBV12-4 with TRBJ1-1; 8 bases map to TRBD1. V lost 7 bases and J lost 0; bases outside the gene matches: 13. The CDR3 length is 17 residues. This CDR3 reads CASTLGQVMAMNTEAFF. The CDR3 DNA reads as TGTGCCAGCACTCTGGGACAGGTAATGGCCATGAACACTGAAGCTTTCTTT.

This clonotype showed up many times. The chain is built from TRBV7-6 and TRBJ2-7; 9 bases agree with TRBD1. V lost 0 bases to trimming and J lost 6 bases; unmatched junction nucleotides: 12. Germline V CDR1 and CDR2: SGHVS, FNYEAQ. CDR3 length: 17 residues. As DNA, the CDR3 is TGTGCCAGCAGCTTAGCGCTGGGACAGGGAACTTCTGGCGAGCAGTACTTC. This codes for CASSLALGQGTSGEQYF. Full variable domain (remainder filled in from reference TRBV7-6 and TRBJ2-7): GAGVSQSPRYKVTKRGQDVALRCDPISGHVSLYWYRQALGQGPEFLTYFNYEAQQDKSGLPNDRFSAERPEGSISTLTIQRTEQRDSAMYRCASSLALGQGTSGEQYFGPGTRLTVT.

V gene TRBV4-1 combines with J gene TRBJ1-1; 9 positions agree with TRBD1. The CDR3 length is 15 residues. CDR1 and CDR2 from the germline V gene are MGHRA and YSYEKL. V shed 3 bases and J 2 bases; nucleotides not matched to a gene: 4. CDR3 bases: TGCGCCAGCAGCCACGAGGGACAGGGAAACACTGAAGCTTTCTTT. Translated: CASSHEGQGNTEAFF.